Listed below are T cell receptor beta chains from one sample, sequenced in a study of OX40 agonist ivuxolimab in advanced cancers. Some clones are missing from TCRdb's copy, which holds only in-frame ones; the method was immunoSEQ multiplex PCR. The data show around 46,000 clones, roughly nine tenths seen once. Material: CD4+ or CD8+ T cells sorted from blood, obtained in a trial of the OX40 agonist ivuxolimab. The receptors derive from an adult with an advanced solid tumor such as melanoma, head and neck, liver or kidney cancer. CDR3s leave out the opening cysteine and the closing phenylalanine or tryptophan. Each record gives: J gene, V gene, CDR3 protein.

TRBJ1-1,TRBV5-4,ASSLPLDRGPTEAF
TRBJ1-3,TRBV25-1,ASSESRNTIY
TRBJ1-6,TRBV27,ASSLRLDRLPLH
TRBJ1-4,TRBV5-1,ASSTGTKATNEKLF
TRBJ1-5,TRBV4-1,ASSHIQINQPQH
TRBJ2-7,TRBV11-3,ASSSGHLYEQY
TRBJ2-7,TRBV30,AWSVLTTGIPSYEQY
TRBJ2-7,TRBV7-9,ASSKKGQPYEQY
TRBJ1-1,TRBV7-9,ASSAGWGAFTEAF
TRBJ2-1,TRBV9,ASSPPSQGNNEQF
TRBJ1-1,TRBV4-1,ASSQLVVNTEAF
TRBJ2-1,TRBV9,ASTPGGYNEQF
TRBJ2-5,TRBV19,ASSPTGTGVETQY
TRBJ2-1,TRBV14,ASSRTGTGLNNEQF
TRBJ2-6,TRBV27,ASFSKDRSENSGANVLT
TRBJ1-2,TRBV30,AWSVRDRGTLYGYT
TRBJ2-7,TRBV19,ASSITPVSYSYEQY
TRBJ2-1,TRBV19,ASSMSLASSYNEQF
TRBJ1-5,TRBV6-5,ASRKSPFNQPQH
TRBJ1-1,TRBV9,ASSPRGQGNTEAF
TRBJ2-5,TRBV29-1,SVADRDGTQY
TRBJ1-5,TRBV11-2,ASSLAGLANQPQH
TRBJ2-7,TRBV15,ATSPSTYEQY
TRBJ2-1,TRBV28,ASSSTESSYNEQF
TRBJ1-4,TRBV19,ASSEGAPREKLF
TRBJ1-1,TRBV25-1,ASSEWQGVRTEAF
TRBJ1-5,TRBV23-1,ASSQRTGGKGGFGPQH
TRBJ2-7,TRBV7-3,ASSLSAGGPYEQY
TRBJ2-2,TRBV6-5,ASHPPTGELF
TRBJ2-1,TRBV7-9,ASSLDSNNEQF
TRBJ1-1,TRBV5-4,ASSLFTMAEAF
TRBJ1-1,TRBV27,ASRPTGAPEAF
TRBJ2-2,TRBV2,ASSERYRELF
TRBJ1-5,TRBV10-3,AISDGGLGRNQPQH
TRBJ2-1,TRBV13,ASTTPRTGINDEQF
TRBJ2-1,TRBV27,ASSYGSGNEQF
TRBJ1-1,TRBV15,ATSGEEMNTEAF
TRBJ1-5,TRBV15,ATSRKPFDRINQPQH
TRBJ1-5,TRBV6-5,ASRSGQGGQPQH
TRBJ1-5,TRBV6-4,ASSVFPGQHTPEGNQPQH
TRBJ1-2,TRBV6-5,ASSGQGGTNYGYT
TRBJ2-7,TRBV7-9,ASSPDFGQY
TRBJ1-2,TRBV25-1,ASLSEANYGYT
-,TRBV7-9,ASTPTEATGYYEQY
TRBJ2-7,TRBV27,ASSYEPDRESYEQY
TRBJ2-4,TRBV19,ASRGLAGLAKNIQY